The rows below give T cell receptor beta chains drawn from one sample of a study of blood T cell repertoires in COVID-19. Sequencing used immunoSEQ multiplex PCR; TCRdb keeps in-frame clones, though not all of them. Among around 140,000 clones, roughly 88% were seen once, and the ten largest hold less than 2%. Sequencing was carried out using peripheral blood. These receptors all come from a man aged 70 or older with acute or convalescent COVID-19. Both conserved end residues are part of each CDR3. The order of the fields is D gene, J gene, clone size, V gene, CDR3 DNA, CDR3 protein. D genes are given only for firm matches. Rows give clone size only sometimes, using once, few, many, or a class for an expanded clone.

D gene: TRBD2; J gene: TRBJ2-4; clone size: -; V gene: TRBV19; CDR3 DNA: TGTGCCAGTAGTATAAAGGGGACTAGCGGGACGTTAGCCAAAAACATTCAGTACTTC; CDR3 protein: CASSIKGTSGTLAKNIQYF
D gene: -; J gene: TRBJ2-3; clone size: -; V gene: TRBV19; CDR3 DNA: TGTGCCAGTAGTGAACGTGACTCAGGGGATACGCAGTATTTT; CDR3 protein: CASSERDSGDTQYF
D gene: TRBD1; J gene: TRBJ2-7; clone size: -; V gene: TRBV5-1; CDR3 DNA: TGCGCCAGCAGCTCCGGACAGGACTCCTACGAGCAGTACTTC; CDR3 protein: CASSSGQDSYEQYF
D gene: -; J gene: TRBJ2-7; clone size: -; V gene: TRBV14; CDR3 DNA: TGTGCCAGCAGCCAACAACCCCTGGGCACCTACGAGCAGTACTTC; CDR3 protein: CASSQQPLGTYEQYF
D gene: -; J gene: TRBJ1-3; clone size: -; V gene: TRBV25-1; CDR3 DNA: TGTGCCAGCAGTGAAGGGCACGACAGGCACTCTGGAAACACCATATATTTT; CDR3 protein: CASSEGHDRHSGNTIYF
D gene: -; J gene: TRBJ1-2; clone size: -; V gene: TRBV19; CDR3 DNA: TGTGCCAGTAGTATGGTGAGAGGGAGGGACTATGGCTACACCTTC; CDR3 protein: CASSMVRGRDYGYTF
D gene: TRBD1; J gene: TRBJ1-1; clone size: -; V gene: TRBV5-8; CDR3 DNA: TGTGCCAGCAGCCGGACAGGGGGGAACACTGAAGCTTTCTTT; CDR3 protein: CASSRTGGNTEAFF
D gene: -; J gene: TRBJ1-2; clone size: -; V gene: TRBV11-2; CDR3 DNA: TGTGCCAGCAGCTTAGACGGTAGGCTCGGGGGTGCCGGCTACACCTTC; CDR3 protein: CASSLDGRLGGAGYTF
D gene: -; J gene: TRBJ2-3; clone size: -; V gene: TRBV4-1; CDR3 DNA: TGCGCCAGCAGCCAAGGCCTAGCGATGGGCACAGATACGCAGTATTTT; CDR3 protein: CASSQGLAMGTDTQYF
D gene: TRBD2; J gene: TRBJ2-7; clone size: many; V gene: TRBV5-1; CDR3 DNA: TGCGCCAGCAGCCCGTTTAGCGGGAGTACCTACGAGCAGTACTTC; CDR3 protein: CASSPFSGSTYEQYF
D gene: -; J gene: TRBJ1-2; clone size: -; V gene: TRBV12-3/TRBV12-4; CDR3 DNA: TGTGCCACCCGGCCGGGGTTAGGTGGCTACACCTTC; CDR3 protein: CATRPGLGGYTF
D gene: TRBD1; J gene: TRBJ2-3; clone size: -; V gene: TRBV18; CDR3 DNA: TGTGCCAGCTCACCTAACAGGGGCCGCACAGATACGCAGTATTTT; CDR3 protein: CASSPNRGRTDTQYF
D gene: TRBD1; J gene: TRBJ1-5; clone size: once; V gene: TRBV5-4; CDR3 DNA: TGTGCCAGCAGCCCAGGCAGGGGGCACGATCAGCCCCAGCATTTT; CDR3 protein: CASSPGRGHDQPQHF
D gene: TRBD1; J gene: TRBJ1-1; clone size: few; V gene: TRBV6-4; CDR3 DNA: TGTGCCAGCAGGCTGACAGGGCAGAACACTGAAGCTTTCTTT; CDR3 protein: CASRLTGQNTEAFF
D gene: TRBD1; J gene: TRBJ1-5; clone size: -; V gene: TRBV30; CDR3 DNA: TGTGCCTGGAGCCCGACAGGGGAAAGCAATCAGCCCCAGCATTTT; CDR3 protein: CAWSPTGESNQPQHF
D gene: -; J gene: TRBJ1-1; clone size: few; V gene: TRBV27; CDR3 DNA: TGTGCCAGCAGTTTATCTGCCGGGTCTGAAGCTTTCTTT; CDR3 protein: CASSLSAGSEAFF
D gene: TRBD2; J gene: TRBJ2-3; clone size: -; V gene: TRBV9; CDR3 DNA: TGTGCCAGCAGCGTAGCTCCAGCGGGGGGCGGGTATCAAGATACGCAGTATTTT; CDR3 protein: CASSVAPAGGGYQDTQYF
D gene: TRBD1; J gene: TRBJ1-1; clone size: -; V gene: TRBV19; CDR3 DNA: TGTGCCAGTAGACGGGACAGGGGGCCCACTGAAGCTTTCTTT; CDR3 protein: CASRRDRGPTEAFF
D gene: -; J gene: TRBJ1-1; clone size: few; V gene: TRBV7-2; CDR3 DNA: TGTGCCAGCAGCAAACTACAGGGAGGGACTGAAGCTTTCTTT; CDR3 protein: CASSKLQGGTEAFF
D gene: -; J gene: TRBJ2-5; clone size: few; V gene: TRBV6-5; CDR3 DNA: TGTGCCAGCAGTGACTCCGGGACACAAGAGACCCAGTACTTC; CDR3 protein: CASSDSGTQETQYF
D gene: TRBD1; J gene: TRBJ2-5; clone size: -; V gene: TRBV6-5; CDR3 DNA: TGTGCCAGCATCCGGAACAGGGGGCGAGAGACCCAGTACTTC; CDR3 protein: CASIRNRGRETQYF
D gene: -; J gene: TRBJ1-4; clone size: -; V gene: TRBV28; CDR3 DNA: TGTGCCAGCAGTTTCCCTCACTCGGGAGGTGAAAAACTGTTTTTT; CDR3 protein: CASSFPHSGGEKLFF
D gene: -; J gene: TRBJ2-1; clone size: -; V gene: TRBV30; CDR3 DNA: TGTGCCTGGAGTGGCGGGACCTACAATGAGCAGTTCTTC; CDR3 protein: CAWSGGTYNEQFF
D gene: TRBD1; J gene: TRBJ2-2; clone size: once; V gene: TRBV27; CDR3 DNA: TGTGCCAGCAGACCCGGGACAGGCTACACCGGGGAGCTGTTTTTT; CDR3 protein: CASRPGTGYTGELFF
D gene: -; J gene: TRBJ2-5; clone size: -; V gene: TRBV7-6; CDR3 DNA: TGTGCCAGCAGCCCGGGGAAGGGAAGGGAGACCCAGTACTTC; CDR3 protein: CASSPGKGRETQYF
D gene: TRBD2; J gene: TRBJ2-1; clone size: -; V gene: TRBV9; CDR3 DNA: TGTGCCAGCAGCGCCGCCGCGGGAGGGCCCTACAATGAGCAGTTCTTC; CDR3 protein: CASSAAAGGPYNEQFF
D gene: TRBD1; J gene: TRBJ2-4; clone size: -; V gene: TRBV28; CDR3 DNA: TGTGCCAGCACCGGGACAGGGGGCCATGGAAACATTCAGTACTTC; CDR3 protein: CASTGTGGHGNIQYF
D gene: TRBD1; J gene: TRBJ2-6; clone size: -; V gene: TRBV3-1/TRBV3-2; CDR3 DNA: TGTGCCAGCAGCCGGGACAGGGGGGCCAACGTCCTGACTTTC; CDR3 protein: CASSRDRGANVLTF
D gene: TRBD1; J gene: TRBJ1-2; clone size: -; V gene: TRBV30; CDR3 DNA: TGTGCCTGGGACAAAGGGACAGGGAGGACCTATGGCTACACCTTC; CDR3 protein: CAWDKGTGRTYGYTF
D gene: -; J gene: TRBJ2-3; clone size: -; V gene: TRBV5-6; CDR3 DNA: TGTGCCAGCAGCTATGACTACACAGATACGCAGTATTTT; CDR3 protein: CASSYDYTDTQYF
D gene: TRBD2; J gene: TRBJ2-2; clone size: -; V gene: TRBV2; CDR3 DNA: TGTGCCAGCAGCCCGACTAGCGGGAGGACCGGGGAGCTGTTTTTT; CDR3 protein: CASSPTSGRTGELFF
D gene: -; J gene: TRBJ2-5; clone size: -; V gene: TRBV5-1; CDR3 DNA: TGCGCCAGCAGGGCTAGCGACGGACAAGAGACCCAGTACTTC; CDR3 protein: CASRASDGQETQYF
D gene: TRBD1; J gene: TRBJ2-7; clone size: -; V gene: TRBV20-1; CDR3 DNA: TGCAGTGCTAGTACGGGACAGGGGCTTCTGGAGCAGTACTTC; CDR3 protein: CSASTGQGLLEQYF
D gene: -; J gene: TRBJ1-1; clone size: -; V gene: TRBV3-1/TRBV3-2; CDR3 DNA: TGTGCCAGCAGCCAACTCATGTCAGGGGAAGCTTTCTTT; CDR3 protein: CASSQLMSGEAFF
D gene: -; J gene: TRBJ2-7; clone size: -; V gene: TRBV3-1/TRBV3-2; CDR3 DNA: TGTGCCAGCAGCCGAACAGGGACGGGCGAGCAGTACTTC; CDR3 protein: CASSRTGTGEQYF
D gene: TRBD1; J gene: TRBJ1-2; clone size: -; V gene: TRBV30; CDR3 DNA: TGTGCCTGGAGTTTGGGACAGAGTGTCTATGGCTACACCTTC; CDR3 protein: CAWSLGQSVYGYTF
D gene: TRBD1; J gene: TRBJ1-5; clone size: -; V gene: TRBV2; CDR3 DNA: TGTGCCAGCAGCGTCGGGACAGGGGGTCAGCCCCAGCATTTT; CDR3 protein: CASSVGTGGQPQHF
D gene: -; J gene: TRBJ1-1; clone size: -; V gene: TRBV30; CDR3 DNA: TGTGCCTGGGGTCCGACAGTCGGTGAAGCTTTCTTT; CDR3 protein: CAWGPTVGEAFF
D gene: TRBD1; J gene: TRBJ2-7; clone size: -; V gene: TRBV4-1; CDR3 DNA: TGCGCCAGCAGCCAACAGACAGGGATGGGGTACGAGCAGTACTTC; CDR3 protein: CASSQQTGMGYEQYF
D gene: -; J gene: TRBJ2-1; clone size: -; V gene: TRBV11-2; CDR3 DNA: TGTGCCAGCAGCTTACCTTACAATGAGCAGTTCTTC; CDR3 protein: CASSLPYNEQFF
D gene: TRBD1; J gene: TRBJ1-2; clone size: -; V gene: TRBV11-2; CDR3 DNA: TGTGCCAGCAGCCCCTTCGCCACAGGGGGCAATGGCTACACCTTC; CDR3 protein: CASSPFATGGNGYTF
D gene: TRBD2; J gene: TRBJ2-7; clone size: -; V gene: TRBV2; CDR3 DNA: TGTGCCAGCAGGGGACTAGCGGGAGGCGAGCAGTACTTC; CDR3 protein: CASRGLAGGEQYF
D gene: -; J gene: TRBJ2-3; clone size: -; V gene: TRBV10-3; CDR3 DNA: TGTGCCATCAGTGAGAGGAGGGGTAGCTCTTTTACAGATACGCAGTATTTT; CDR3 protein: CAISERRGSSFTDTQYF
D gene: -; J gene: TRBJ1-1; clone size: once; V gene: TRBV6-5; CDR3 DNA: TGTGCCAGCAGAACTCGGGACATGAACACTGAAGCTTTCTTT; CDR3 protein: CASRTRDMNTEAFF
D gene: TRBD2; J gene: TRBJ2-7; clone size: few; V gene: TRBV5-1; CDR3 DNA: TGCGCCAGCAGCCCATTGTTAGCGGGAGGGAACGAGCAGTACTTC; CDR3 protein: CASSPLLAGGNEQYF
D gene: TRBD2; J gene: TRBJ2-2; clone size: -; V gene: TRBV7-3; CDR3 DNA: TGTGCCAGCAGCCTGAGGACTAGCGGGAGGGCCGGGGGCACCGGGGAGCTGTTTTTT; CDR3 protein: CASSLRTSGRAGGTGELFF
D gene: -; J gene: TRBJ1-1; clone size: -; V gene: TRBV2; CDR3 DNA: TGTGCCAGCAGTCTAAACGGGAGGAACACTGAAGCTTTCTTT; CDR3 protein: CASSLNGRNTEAFF
D gene: -; J gene: TRBJ2-1; clone size: -; V gene: TRBV3-1/TRBV3-2; CDR3 DNA: TGTGCCAGCAGCCAAGGAGGGAGAAATGAGCAGTTCTTC; CDR3 protein: CASSQGGRNEQFF
D gene: TRBD2; J gene: TRBJ2-1; clone size: -; V gene: TRBV6-6; CDR3 DNA: TGTGCCAGCAGTCCTCTGGGGAGCGGGGGAGGCTCCTACAATGAGCAGTTCTTC; CDR3 protein: CASSPLGSGGGSYNEQFF
D gene: -; J gene: TRBJ1-5; clone size: -; V gene: TRBV6-4; CDR3 DNA: TGTGCCAGCAGGAGCAGGACAGACCAGAATCAGCCCCAGCATTTT; CDR3 protein: CASRSRTDQNQPQHF